This TCR beta chain comes out of a study of T cell responses to AZD1222 COVID-19 vaccine. With respect to this clone: Antigen unknown.

With 2 bases clipped from V and 0 bases from J, the junction kept 19 bases outside the gene matches. CDR3 length: 21 amino acids. Germline V gene lookup returns CDR1 KGHSH and CDR2 LQKENI. Here immunoSEQ multiplex PCR was the method, and the copy in TCRdb shows in-frame clones only, minus some. There are about 120,000 clones in the sample; around 93% occur only once, and around 5% lies in the top ten. Study results and limitations: Regions left unmutated in variants are reportedly the target of nearly half of spike-specific TCRs.

The TCR sequence derives from an adult who received the AZD1222 COVID-19 vaccine. This specimen consisted of peripheral blood, obtained 28 days after the second AZD1222 dose. The rearrangement joins TRBV18 to TRBJ2-4; 7 bases align to TRBD1. This CDR3 is CASSPRVPTGPESLAKNIQYF. CDR3 DNA sequence: TGTGCCAGCTCACCAAGGGTCCCGACAGGGCCAGAGAGCCTAGCCAAAAACATTCAGTACTTC.